The 24 T cell receptor beta chains below were found in one sample sequenced in a study of naive and memory T cell subsets. Both TRBC1 and TRBC2 were covered by a beta constant-region primer of two equimolar oligonucleotides. Ligated cDNA was amplified by four rounds of PCR with nested alpha and beta constant-region primers and SP2. TCRdb reprocessed the UMI-ligation and nested PCR reads with MiXCR, giving one entry per CDR3 protein. The top ten hold 0.11% of the sample, which has 130,000 to 150,000 distinct CDR3 sequences, roughly 20% seen once. Study outcomes and limitations: Especially in CD8 cells, naive repertoires contained a few larger clonotypes, possibly CD45RA-re-expressing memory cells.

Antigen specificity for these receptors is unknown. Input material: naive CD4+ T cells from blood. The receptor source for this set is a human donor in good health.

This clonotype was seen repeatedly, ten times or more. V is TRBV29-1 and J is TRBJ1-1, with 7 bases fitting TRBD1. Trimming cost V 6 bases and J 0 bases; bases outside gene matches: 4. The CDR3 runs to 13 residues. Looked up from germline, CDR1 is SQVTM and CDR2 is ANQGSEA. CDR3 nucleotides: TGCAGCGTCAGGGGACAGATGAACACTGAAGCTTTCTTT. This encodes CSVRGQMNTEAFF.

This clonotype was seen repeatedly, ten times or more. The chain combines TRBV9 with TRBJ1-1; D is uncertain. Per germline, CDR1 SGDLS and CDR2 YYNGEE. V shed 3 bases and J shed 5 bases, with 14 bases lying between them. This CDR3 contains 14 residues. The DNA for the CDR3 is TGTGCCAGCAGCGCATTAGGACGGGGTACTGAAGCTTTCTTT. It encodes CASSALGRGTEAFF.

This clonotype occurred many times. The V and J genes are TRBV29-1 and TRBJ2-7; D perhaps matches TRBD2 (5 bases). CDR3 length: 13 amino acids. Germline CDR1 SQVTM, CDR2 ANQGSEA. Deletions cut 4 bases from V and 2 bases from J, with 12 bases between. The chain's CDR3 is CSVGDGRAYEQYF. Here the CDR3 DNA reads TGCAGCGTTGGGGATGGGAGAGCCTACGAGCAGTACTTC.

This sequence joins TRBV6-5 and TRBJ2-1; D may be TRBD2 (5 bases). Trimming took 6 bases from V and 7 from J, leaving 13 bases between them. This CDR3 is built from 13 residues. Germline CDR1 is MNHEY and CDR2 is SVGAGI. This CDR3 is CASSRSGWNEQFF. In DNA form, the CDR3 reads TGTGCCAGCAGCCGTTCGGGGTGGAATGAGCAGTTCTTC.

This clonotype was seen more than once but under ten times. The chain links TRBV3-1 to TRBJ2-7, with 8 bases fitting TRBD2. The CDR3 consists of 15 residues. Germline loops: CDR1 LGHDT, CDR2 YNNKEL (reference sequence). With V trimmed by 0 bases and J by 7 bases, 8 bases remained unmatched. CDR3 nucleotide sequence: TGTGCCAGCAGCCAAGATAGGAGCGGGAGTCGGGAGCAGTACTTC. Translation gives CASSQDRSGSREQYF.

This clonotype was detected many times. The chain has TRBV10-3 and TRBJ2-7; 7 bases fit TRBD1. V shed 10 bases and J 2 bases; nucleotides not matched to a gene: 11. Germline V gives CDR1 ENHRY, CDR2 SYGVKD. The CDR3 spans 14 residues. CDR3 DNA sequence: TGTGCCACCTCTCTTAGGCAGGGGGCCTACGAGCAGTACTTC. This sequence encodes CATSLRQGAYEQYF.

CDR3: CASSLELVETQYF. The DNA for the CDR3 is TGTGCCAGCAGCTTGGAACTAGTGGAGACCCAGTACTTC. The chain is built from TRBV5-4 and TRBJ2-5; a weak D match, TRBD2 (5 bases). Trimming cost V 0 bases and J 5 bases, with 8 bases left between them. The CDR3 runs 13 residues. CDR1 and CDR2 (germline): SGHNT, YYREEE (reference sequence).

V is TRBV25-1 and J is TRBJ2-2; unclear D gene. The CDR3 length is 14 residues. Trimming removed 1 base from V and 5 bases from J, with 8 bases in between. Germline V gene sequence: CDR1 MGHDK, CDR2 SYGVNS. CDR3 loop: CASSEWIQTGELFF. The CDR3 nucleotides read TGTGCCAGCAGTGAATGGATACAGACCGGGGAGCTGTTTTTT.

This clonotype was seen only a few times. This chain joins TRBV29-1 and TRBJ1-1, with D uncertain. Trimming pared 0 bases from V and 6 bases from J, leaving 14 bases between. The V gene's germline CDR1 is SQVTM and CDR2 ANQGSEA. The CDR3 totals 14 residues. This chain's CDR3 is CSVEEPSIGAEAFF. The CDR3 DNA reads TGCAGCGTTGAAGAACCCAGCATAGGAGCTGAAGCTTTCTTT.

The chain joins TRBV7-8 to TRBJ1-1; D is uncertain. The CDR3 has 16 amino acids. The V and J ends lost 2 bases and 1 base respectively, with 14 bases between them. Looked up from germline, CDR1 is SGHVS and CDR2 is FQNEAQ. The CDR3 reads CASSLILQIANTEAFF. The CDR3 nucleotides read TGTGCCAGCAGCTTAATTCTTCAGATAGCGAACACTGAAGCTTTCTTT.

The chain joins TRBV20-1 to TRBJ2-2; D unclear. The V and J ends lost 3 bases and 4 bases respectively, with 9 bases between them. This CDR3 comprises 13 residues. CDR1 DFQATT and CDR2 SNEGSKA come from the germline V gene (reference sequence). CDR3 protein: CSARSASTGELFF. CDR3 in DNA: TGCAGTGCTAGGTCCGCGTCCACCGGGGAGCTGTTTTTT.

This clonotype appeared many times. The V call is TRBV11-2, the J call TRBJ1-1, with D uncertain. Trimming left V 5 bases short and J 1 base short, with 14 bases between. CDR3 length equals 15 residues. Germline lookup yields CDR1 SGHAT and CDR2 FQNNGV. The CDR3 sequence is CASSTITSRNTEAFF. CDR3 nucleotide sequence: TGTGCCAGCAGCACTATTACTTCCCGGAACACTGAAGCTTTCTTT. Variable domain in full (rest from reference TRBV11-2 and TRBJ1-1): EAGVAQSPRYKIIEKRQSVAFWCNPISGHATLYWYQQILGQGPKLLIQFQNNGVVDDSQLPKDRFSAERLKGVDSTLKIQPAKLEDSAVYLCASSTITSRNTEAFFGQGTRLTVV.

The sample holds many counts of this clonotype. The chain carries TRBV10-3 and TRBJ2-3; 7 nucleotides line up with TRBD1. The germline CDR1 and CDR2 sequences are ENHRY and SYGVKD. Trimming cost V 10 bases and J 2 bases; bases outside gene matches: 12. The CDR3 runs 15 residues. This CDR3 is CATDHTDRATDTQYF. The CDR3 coding sequence is TGTGCCACCGATCACACCGACAGGGCCACAGATACGCAGTATTTT.

The chain links TRBV4-3 to TRBJ2-3, with 8 bases matching TRBD1. Losses at the gene ends were 0 bases for V and 0 bases for J; bases not matched to a gene: 14. The CDR3 runs to 20 residues. Germline CDR1 reads LGHNA; CDR2 reads YSLEER. The CDR3: CASSQDSGSPGQASTDTQYF. In DNA form, the CDR3 reads TGCGCCAGCAGCCAAGATTCGGGGTCGCCGGGACAGGCAAGCACAGATACGCAGTATTTT.

The V gene is TRBV7-9, the J gene TRBJ1-2; 7 bases align to TRBD1. V lost 6 bases and J lost 7; bases outside the gene matches: 8. The germline V gene encodes CDR1 SEHNR and CDR2 FQNEAQ (reference sequence). This CDR3 contains 13 residues. The CDR3 bases are TGTGCCAGCAGGCTGACAGGGTTGGGTGGCTACACCTTC. Residues: CASRLTGLGGYTF.

This clonotype was seen more than once but under ten times. This chain connects TRBV6-2 or TRBV6-3 to TRBJ1-1; weak D call: TRBD1 (5 bases). V was clipped by 5 bases and J by 1 base, with 14 bases between them. CDR3 size: 15 residues. Germline values: CDR1 MNHEY, CDR2 SVGEGT. CDR3 residues: CASSTPYTGNTEAFF. The CDR3 DNA follows: TGTGCCAGCAGTACGCCCTATACAGGGAACACTGAAGCTTTCTTT.

The chain couples TRBV7-9 to TRBJ2-6; TRBD2 agrees at 9 bases. Germline V CDR1 and CDR2: SEHNR, FQNEAQ (reference sequence). The CDR3 covers 18 residues. V lost 5 bases and J lost 2; bases outside the gene matches: 10. Written as DNA, the CDR3 is TGTGCCAGCAGCCCGGTGCGGCTAGCGGGACCTGGGGCCAACGTCCTGACTTTC. Translation: CASSPVRLAGPGANVLTF. Together with reference TRBV7-9 and TRBJ2-6, the CDR3 gives the full variable domain: DTGVSQNPRHKITKRGQNVTFRCDPISEHNRLYWYRQTLGQGPEFLTYFQNEAQLEKSRLLSDRFSAERPKGSFSTLEIQRTEQGDSAMYLCASSPVRLAGPGANVLTFGAGSRLTVL.

The chain employs TRBV5-1 and TRBJ1-2; 7 bases match TRBD1. There are 16 residues in the CDR3. V trimming: 4 bases; J trimming: 1 base; junction bases outside the gene matches: 10. Germline CDR1 reads SGHRS; CDR2 reads YFSETQ. This CDR3 reads CASSQDRLNRNYGYTF. The CDR3 DNA reads TGCGCCAGCAGCCAGGACAGGCTAAACCGTAACTATGGCTACACCTTC. Combining the CDR3 with reference TRBV5-1 and TRBJ1-2 gives the whole variable domain KAGVTQTPRYLIKTRGQQVTLSCSPISGHRSVSWYQQTPGQGLQFLFEYFSETQRNKGNFPGRFSGRQFSNSRSEMNVSTLELGDSALYLCASSQDRLNRNYGYTFGSGTRLTVV.

This clonotype was counted a few times. The chain carries TRBV6-5 and TRBJ1-4; D unresolved. Trimming pared 8 bases from V and 3 bases from J, leaving 10 bases between. The CDR3 covers 13 residues. CDR1 and CDR2 from the germline V gene are MNHEY and SVGAGI. The CDR3 coding sequence is TGTGCCAGCCGGAGGTGGGCTAATGAAAAACTGTTTTTT. This gives the protein CASRRWANEKLFF.

In its sample, this clonotype was seen a few times. The gene calls are TRBV7-2 and TRBJ2-2; the match to TRBD1 covers 7 bases. The CDR3 runs 15 residues. V lost 2 bases and J lost 2; bases outside the gene matches: 2. Looked up from germline, CDR1 is SGHTA and CDR2 is FQGNSA. The DNA of the CDR3 is TGTGCCAGCAGCTTAAGGACAGGAAACACCGGGGAGCTGTTTTTT. It is translated as CASSLRTGNTGELFF.

This clonotype has more than one count but fewer than ten. The V call is TRBV10-2, the J call TRBJ1-6, with no clear D. The V gene lost 5 bases and the J gene lost 7 bases, with 21 bases spanning the gap. The germline V gene encodes CDR1 WSHSY and CDR2 SAAADI. The CDR3 contains 17 residues. The CDR3 reads CASSRGDGKFANSPLHF. Here the CDR3 DNA reads TGCGCCAGCAGTCGCGGTGACGGAAAGTTCGCCAATTCACCCCTCCACTTT.

With regard to this clonotype: One end of the junction is discordant with germline, which a read error may explain. The chain joins TRBV5-4 to TRBJ2-7; 9 nucleotides agree with TRBD1. The CDR3 sequence is 14 residues long. The germline V gene encodes CDR1 SGHNT and CDR2 YYREEE (reference sequence). The CDR3 DNA is TGTGCCAGCAGCTTCTGGGACAGGGCAGTAAACAGGAACTTC. Translating it yields CASSFWDRAVNRNF.

This clonotype turned up a few times. The chain recombines TRBV7-8 with TRBJ2-2; the D call may be TRBD1 or TRBD2 (5 bases each). From germline, CDR1 is SGHVS and CDR2 FQNEAQ. Trimming removed 5 bases from V and 4 bases from J, with 14 bases in between. CDR3 size: 15 residues. CDR3 in DNA: TGTGCCAGCAGCGCGGGCCAGGGTAGCACCGGGGAGCTGTTTTTT. Translating gives CASSAGQGSTGELFF.

The V call is TRBV2, the J call TRBJ2-1; 14 bases are a match to TRBD2. The length of the CDR3 is 16 residues. Germline V lookup: CDR1 SNHLY, CDR2 FYNNEI. Unmatched junction bases numbered 8, after V lost 5 bases and J lost 8 bases. The CDR3 sequence is CASSQGTSGRLDEQFF. CDR3 in DNA: TGTGCCAGCAGTCAAGGGACTAGCGGGAGACTCGATGAGCAGTTCTTC.